The 18 T cell receptor beta chains reported below all come from one sample, sequenced in a study of T cell responses to AZD1222 COVID-19 vaccine. The assay was immunoSEQ multiplex PCR, and TCRdb's table has in-frame clones only and misses some. The sample yields around 80,000 clones, around 82% seen once. The sample was peripheral blood, taken 28 days after the second AZD1222 dose. All receptors come from an adult who received the AZD1222 COVID-19 vaccine.

The chain is built from TRBV19 and TRBJ2-4; 10 nucleotides align to TRBD1. Trimming cost V 5 bases and J 4 bases; bases outside gene matches: 2. This CDR3 region has 14 residues. Germline V gene lookup returns CDR1 LNHDA and CDR2 SQIVND (reference sequence). DNA for the CDR3: TGTGCCAGTAGTCGGACAGGGGGGAAAAACATTCAGTACTTC. Amino acid sequence: CASSRTGGKNIQYF.

V is TRBV15 and J is TRBJ1-6; the D is unclear. Trimming stripped 0 bases from V and 8 bases from J, with 8 bases between. The CDR3 spans 14 residues. CDR1 is LNHNV and CDR2 is YYDKDF in the germline V gene (reference sequence). CDR3 sequence: CATSRDARDSPLHF. DNA of the CDR3: TGTGCCACCAGCAGAGATGCGAGGGATTCACCCCTCCACTTT.

The chain recombines TRBV7-3 with TRBJ2-2; D may be TRBD2 (5 bases). From germline, CDR1 is SGHTA and CDR2 FQGTGA. V was shortened by 2 bases and J by 4 bases, with 14 bases between the two germline ends. This CDR3 spans 16 amino acids. The CDR3 loop reads CASSLGSSSGTGELFF. In DNA, the CDR3 is TGTGCCAGCAGCTTAGGGTCTAGCAGCGGCACCGGGGAGCTGTTTTTT.

This clone has just one count. The V gene is TRBV6-2 or TRBV6-3, the J gene TRBJ1-1; D is uncertain. The CDR3 is 11 amino acids. The ends were cut back, 2 bases at V and 4 bases at J, with 2 bases in the middle. Germline-derived CDR1 and CDR2 are MNHEY and SVGEGT. The CDR3 protein is CASSYVTEAFF. The CDR3 bases are TGTGCCAGCAGTTACGTCACTGAAGCTTTCTTT.

V usage is TRBV4-3 and J usage is TRBJ2-3; D is perhaps TRBD1 or TRBD2 (5 bases each). Germline assignment: CDR1 LGHNA and CDR2 YSLEER. There are 13 residues in the CDR3. Deletions cut 4 bases from V and 9 bases from J, with 14 bases between. The CDR3 loop is CASSLSVRETQYF. The CDR3 DNA reads as TGCGCCAGCAGCCTGTCGGTCAGGGAGACGCAGTATTTT.

The J gene is TRBJ1-1, the V gene TRBV7-9, with TRBD1 matching 7 bases. Germline V lookup: CDR1 SEHNR, CDR2 FQNEAQ (reference sequence). Unmatched junction bases numbered 1, after V lost 1 base and J lost 8 bases. The CDR3 contains 12 residues. The CDR3 nucleotides read TGTGCCAGCAGCTTAGGAGGGGGCGAAGCTTTCTTT. Its translation is CASSLGGGEAFF.

Notes on this clone: The same CDR3 arises from other DNA sequences in this sample as well. The V and J genes are TRBV5-1 and TRBJ2-3; D not resolved. The CDR3 is made up of 14 amino acids. The ends were cut back, 3 bases at V and 1 base at J, with 9 bases in the middle. Germline values: CDR1 SGHRS, CDR2 YFSETQ. The CDR3 DNA follows: TGCGCCAGCAGCTACCGGGCCCGCACAGATACGCAGTATTTT. This encodes CASSYRARTDTQYF.

The chain carries TRBV27 and TRBJ2-3; 11 nucleotides match TRBD2. J lost 5 bases, V lost 5 bases, and 9 bases had no gene match. The CDR3 has 16 residues. Germline CDR1 and CDR2: MNHEY and SMNVEV (reference sequence). CDR3 sequence (DNA): TGTGCCAGCAGTCCAGTTAGCGGGAGGGATAGAGATACGCAGTATTTT. It yields the protein CASSPVSGRDRDTQYF.

J is TRBJ1-1 and V is TRBV5-4; TRBD1 agrees at 7 bases. CDR1 is SGHNT and CDR2 is YYREEE in the germline V gene (reference sequence). The J segment lost 4 bases and the V segment lost 0 bases, leaving 3 bases of the junction unmatched. The CDR3 runs 14 residues. The CDR3 region has the DNA TGTGCCAGCAGCTTGGATCCAGGGGGCACTGAAGCTTTCTTT. Its protein is CASSLDPGGTEAFF.

This clone was seen a single time. V and J are TRBV6-5 and TRBJ2-1; no clear D gene. Germline values: CDR1 MNHEY, CDR2 SVGAGI. V was pared by 5 bases and J by 3 bases, with 8 bases between. This CDR3 contains 13 residues. The CDR3: CASSTWGYNEQFF. CDR3 nucleotide sequence: TGTGCCAGCAGTACATGGGGCTACAATGAGCAGTTCTTC.

This chain joins TRBV7-2 and TRBJ2-7, with TRBD1 as a possible D gene (5 bases). CDR1 and CDR2 (germline): SGHTA, FQGNSA. V lost 8 bases, J lost 4 bases, and 15 bases lay in between. This CDR3 has 13 amino acids. Here the CDR3 reads CASGLRGTYEQYF. The CDR3, as DNA: TGTGCCAGCGGTCTAAGGGGCACATACGAGCAGTACTTC.

The chain uses TRBV7-3 and TRBJ2-2, with 10 bases identical to TRBD2. The CDR3 runs to 17 residues. From germline, CDR1 is SGHTA and CDR2 FQGTGA. V trimming: 5 bases; J trimming: 7 bases; junction bases outside the gene matches: 13. DNA for the CDR3: TGTGCCAGCAGCCTTGGACTAGCGGTAAAAGAAGGCGGGGAGCTGTTTTTT. Translating it yields CASSLGLAVKEGGELFF.

The chain joins TRBV9 to TRBJ2-2, with D maybe TRBD2 (6 bases). The CDR3 runs to 14 residues. CDR1 is SGDLS, CDR2 YYNGEE, per germline. V dropped 5 bases and J dropped 1 base, with 9 bases sitting between them. CDR3 region: CASRNSGNTGELFF. CDR3 nucleotides: TGTGCCAGCAGAAATAGCGGGAACACCGGGGAGCTGTTTTTT. Together with reference TRBV9 and TRBJ2-2, the CDR3 gives the full variable domain: DSGVTQTPKHLITATGQRVTLRCSPRSGDLSVYWYQQSLDQGLQFLIQYYNGEERAKGNILERFSAQQFPDLHSELNLSSLELGDSALYFCASRNSGNTGELFFGEGSRLTVL.

In this sample, this clone turned up once. The chain is built from TRBV6-4 and TRBJ1-1; tentative D call: TRBD1 (5 bases). Between the trimmed V and J ends, which lost 6 bases and 0 bases, there was a span of 11 bases. Looked up from germline, CDR1 is MRHNA and CDR2 is SNTAGT. This CDR3 region has 14 residues. The CDR3 loop is CASSLDRLNTEAFF. In DNA form, the CDR3 reads TGTGCCAGCAGCCTTGACAGACTGAACACTGAAGCTTTCTTT.

The J gene is TRBJ1-6, the V gene TRBV6-5, with D possibly matching TRBD1 (5 bases). This CDR3 is 13 amino acids long. The V and J ends lost 7 bases and 5 bases respectively, with 9 bases between them. Germline loops: CDR1 MNHEY, CDR2 SVGAGI. CDR3 loop: CASTQGDNSPLHF. Here the CDR3 DNA reads TGTGCCAGCACGCAGGGAGATAATTCACCCCTCCACTTT.

V is TRBV2 and J is TRBJ2-1; 8 bases map to TRBD2. Trimming cost V 10 bases and J 4 bases; bases outside gene matches: 9. This CDR3 comprises 14 residues. Germline V lookup: CDR1 SNHLY, CDR2 FYNNEI. CDR3 sequence: CATQGGLGYNEQFF. In DNA form, the CDR3 reads TGTGCCACCCAAGGGGGACTAGGTTACAATGAGCAGTTCTTC. Full variable domain (rest looked up from reference TRBV2 and TRBJ2-1): EPEVTQTPSHQVTQMGQEVILRCVPISNHLYFYWYRQILGQKVEFLVSFYNNEISEKSEIFDDQFSVERPDGSNFTLKIRSTKLEDSAMYFCATQGGLGYNEQFFGPGTRLTVL.

The V call is TRBV4-1, the J call TRBJ1-2; D is perhaps TRBD1 (6 bases). Germline CDR1 MGHRA, CDR2 YSYEKL. The CDR3 covers 14 residues. Trimming pared 0 bases from V and 5 bases from J, leaving 10 bases between. CDR3 residues: CASSQDRGRYGYTF. In DNA form, the CDR3 reads TGCGCCAGCAGCCAAGACAGGGGCAGGTATGGCTACACCTTC.

This clone was recorded once. V usage is TRBV6-2 or TRBV6-3 and J usage is TRBJ2-5, with D maybe TRBD2 (6 bases). Trimming stripped 2 bases from V and 2 bases from J, with 18 bases between. The CDR3 has 17 residues. CDR1 MNHEY and CDR2 SVGEGT come from the germline V gene. This CDR3 is CASSYRPVSAGQETQYF. The CDR3 DNA reads as TGTGCCAGCAGTTACCGTCCTGTCTCGGCGGGACAAGAGACCCAGTACTTC.